These 23 T cell receptor beta chains originate from one sample sequenced in a study of blood T cell repertoires in COVID-19. TCRdb keeps only in-frame clones here, not all; method: immunoSEQ multiplex PCR. The sample has almost 250,000 clones; approximately 90% are singletons. Material: PBMCs or T cells enriched from blood (not recorded which). All receptors come from a woman aged 25 to 39 who had recovered from COVID-19.

This clone was found a few times. A junction end diverges from the germline sequence, so it may reflect a read error. The gene calls are TRBV19 and TRBJ1-2; TRBD1 might be the D (5 bases). The CDR3 consists of 12 residues. The germline CDR1 and CDR2 sequences are LNHDA and SQIVND (reference sequence). The CDR3 is CASSSRGIRYHF. The CDR3 DNA reads TGTGCCAGTAGTTCCCGGGGGATCCGCTACCACTTC.

V is TRBV7-8 and J is TRBJ1-2; 12 bases fit TRBD1. The length of the CDR3 is 16 residues. Germline CDR1 SGHVS, CDR2 FQNEAQ. Trimming took 4 bases from V and 7 from J; bases not matched to a gene: 10. CDR3: CASSSSTGTGGFGYTF. CDR3 nucleotide sequence: TGTGCCAGCAGCTCATCAACCGGGACAGGGGGCTTTGGCTACACCTTC.

The V and J genes are TRBV28 and TRBJ2-3, with 10 bases aligning to TRBD1. Germline assignment: CDR1 MDHEN and CDR2 SYDVKM. J was trimmed by 6 bases and V by 6 bases; bases with no gene match: 9. This CDR3 region has 15 residues. The CDR3 is CASRKGQGVADTQYF. As DNA, the CDR3 is TGTGCCAGCAGGAAAGGACAGGGGGTGGCCGATACGCAGTATTTT.

With respect to this clone: Other DNA sequences in the same sample also yield this CDR3. CDR3 loop: CASSQAGNQPQHF. In nucleotides, the CDR3 is TGCGCCAGCAGCCAAGCAGGGAACCAGCCCCAGCATTTT. The chain is built from TRBV4-3 and TRBJ1-5; weak D call: TRBD1 (5 bases). CDR3 length: 13 residues. The V end lost 1 base, the J end lost 7 bases, and 8 bases lay between the germline ends. CDR1 and CDR2 (germline): LGHNA, YSLEER.

The chain couples TRBV7-9 to TRBJ2-1; 10 nucleotides agree with TRBD2. The CDR3 is made up of 16 amino acids. Per germline, CDR1 SEHNR and CDR2 FQNEAQ (reference sequence). V gave up 5 bases and J gave up 6 bases; unmatched junction bases: 10. The CDR3 region is CASSPTSGRVTNEQFF. CDR3 nucleotides: TGTGCCAGCAGCCCCACAAGCGGGAGGGTGACCAATGAGCAGTTCTTC.

This clone was picked up one time. The chain joins TRBV5-1 to TRBJ1-4, with 7 positions matching TRBD1. CDR1 SGHRS and CDR2 YFSETQ come from the germline V gene. After removal of 0 bases from V and 12 bases from J, the junction contained 8 bases not matched to a gene. The CDR3 loop spans 14 amino acids. The CDR3 DNA reads TGCGCCAGCAGCTTGGGACAGGGAGTGCGAGAACTGTTTTTT. Amino acids: CASSLGQGVRELFF.

This rearrangement joins TRBV2 to TRBJ1-1; the D gene is possibly TRBD1 (6 bases). The V end lost 3 bases, the J end lost 1 base, and 12 bases lay between the germline ends. The CDR3 runs 15 residues. Germline CDR1 is SNHLY and CDR2 is FYNNEI. The CDR3 coding sequence is TGTGCCAGCAGTGACCCGGGACATGCGAACACTGAAGCTTTCTTT. Translating it yields CASSDPGHANTEAFF.

The V and J genes are TRBV7-2 and TRBJ1-5; D gene unclear. The germline V gene has CDR1 SGHTA and CDR2 FQGNSA. The ends were cut back, 8 bases at V and 5 bases at J, with 13 bases in the middle. The CDR3 length is 13 residues. The CDR3 spells CASGRYPDQPQHF. The CDR3, as DNA: TGTGCCAGCGGCAGGTACCCCGATCAGCCCCAGCATTTT.

In this sample, this clone turned up a few times. The J gene is TRBJ1-2, the V gene TRBV6-5; tentatively, D is TRBD1 (6 bases). The CDR3 is 16 amino acids. Germline V gives CDR1 MNHEY, CDR2 SVGAGI. The V and J ends lost 2 bases and 2 bases respectively, with 15 bases between them. CDR3 loop: CASSYTGGGLNYGYTF. CDR3 sequence (DNA): TGTGCCAGCAGTTACACGGGGGGCGGCCTAAACTATGGCTACACCTTC.

In its sample, this clone was seen a few times. This chain links TRBV20-1 with TRBJ1-2; D may be TRBD1 (6 bases). This CDR3 region has 14 residues. Germline values: CDR1 DFQATT, CDR2 SNEGSKA (reference sequence). V lost 3 bases, J lost 8 bases, and 19 bases lay in between. The CDR3 coding sequence is TGCAGTGCTAGTAGACCGCAGGGGCAGAGGGGCTACACCTTC. Its translation is CSASRPQGQRGYTF.

The V call is TRBV28, the J call TRBJ1-1; D perhaps matches TRBD1 (6 bases). The germline CDR1 and CDR2 sequences are MDHEN and SYDVKM. CDR3 length equals 12 residues. Trimming stripped 6 bases from V and 8 bases from J, with 13 bases between. Here the CDR3 reads CASSQDRNEAFF. CDR3 DNA: TGTGCCAGCAGCCAAGACAGGAACGAAGCTTTCTTT.

The chain uses TRBV4-2 and TRBJ2-6; TRBD1 is a possible D gene (6 bases). V shed 3 bases and J shed 4 bases, with 7 bases lying between them. The CDR3 is 14 amino acids. Per germline, CDR1 LGHNA and CDR2 YNFKEQ. CDR3 nucleotides: TGTGCCAGCAGCCACGGGACAGGGGCCAACGTCCTGACTTTC. As protein: CASSHGTGANVLTF.

J is TRBJ1-5 and V is TRBV30; maybe TRBD1 (5 bases). There are 13 residues in the CDR3. Trimming left V 5 bases short and J 4 bases short, with 12 bases between. Germline CDR1 reads GTSNPN; CDR2 reads SVGIG (reference sequence). This CDR3 reads CAWARQSNQPQHF. The DNA of the CDR3 is TGTGCCTGGGCTCGACAGTCAAATCAGCCCCAGCATTTT. The complete variable domain, with remaining parts taken from reference TRBV30 and TRBJ1-5, reads SQTIHQWPATLVQPVGSPLSLECTVEGTSNPNLYWYRQAAGRGLQLLFYSVGIGQISSEVPQNLSASRPQDRQFILSSKKLLLSDSGFYLCAWARQSNQPQHFGDGTRLSIL.

The chain joins TRBV28 to TRBJ2-2, with a weak D call TRBD1 (6 bases). With 5 bases removed from V and 1 base from J, the gap between germline ends came to 8 bases. Germline CDR1 is MDHEN and CDR2 is SYDVKM. The CDR3 is 14 residues long. The CDR3 nucleotides read TGTGCCAGCAGTCGACAGGTGAACACCGGGGAGCTGTTTTTT. Its protein is CASSRQVNTGELFF.

This chain joins TRBV7-3 and TRBJ2-7; TRBD1 agrees at 9 bases. CDR1 SGHTA and CDR2 FQGTGA come from the germline V gene. Unmatched junction bases numbered 4, after V lost 1 base and J lost 3 bases. There are 15 residues in the CDR3. The CDR3 sequence is CASSLMEGQGYEQYF. The CDR3 region has the DNA TGTGCCAGCAGCTTAATGGAGGGACAGGGCTACGAGCAGTACTTC. The full variable domain, rest sourced from reference TRBV7-3 and TRBJ2-7, is GAGVSQTPSNKVTEKGKYVELRCDPISGHTALYWYRQSLGQGPEFLIYFQGTGAADDSGLPNDRFFAVRPEGSVSTLKIQRTERGDSAVYLCASSLMEGQGYEQYFGPGTRLTVT.

The V and J genes are TRBV6-6 and TRBJ2-5, with a possible D match to TRBD1 (6 bases). The germline V gene encodes CDR1 MNHNY and CDR2 SVGAGI (reference sequence). The CDR3 extends over 16 amino acids. Trimming took off 0 bases at V and 2 bases at J, with 13 bases between the two ends. CDR3 bases: TGTGCCAGCAGTTACTCGTCAGGGGTGGGGCAAGAGACCCAGTACTTC. Encoded protein: CASSYSSGVGQETQYF.

This chain connects TRBV30 to TRBJ1-1, with D hard to call. This CDR3 region has 15 residues. The germline CDR1 and CDR2 sequences are GTSNPN and SVGIG (reference sequence). The germline V and J ends were trimmed by 4 bases and 2 bases, with 17 bases remaining between them. The CDR3 spells CAWMVAERINTEAFF. The CDR3 DNA reads TGTGCCTGGATGGTGGCGGAGAGGATCAACACTGAAGCTTTCTTT.

This chain connects TRBV30 to TRBJ1-5; a possible D gene is TRBD1 (5 bases). Deletions cut 2 bases from V and 6 bases from J, with 11 bases between. The germline CDR1 and CDR2 sequences are GTSNPN and SVGIG (reference sequence). CDR3 length: 13 residues. The CDR3 loop reads CAWSNRQGQPQHF. For the CDR3, the DNA is TGTGCCTGGAGTAACAGGCAGGGTCAGCCCCAGCATTTT.

The chain combines TRBV9 with TRBJ1-6; TRBD1 matches 7 bases. The CDR3 has 19 residues. The V gene end was trimmed by 0 bases and the J gene end by 6 bases; junction bases not matched to a gene: 15. Germline V gene sequence: CDR1 SGDLS, CDR2 YYNGEE. The CDR3: CASSVDKRGGTGINSPLHF. The DNA for the CDR3 is TGTGCCAGCAGCGTAGATAAAAGAGGGGGCACAGGGATTAATTCACCCCTCCACTTT.

The chain joins TRBV20-1 to TRBJ1-1; TRBD1 might be the D (5 bases). CDR3 size: 14 residues. CDR1 DFQATT and CDR2 SNEGSKA come from the germline V gene (reference sequence). V dropped 3 bases and J dropped 1 base, with 12 bases sitting between them. The CDR3 reads CSASRAQGNTEAFF. Written as DNA, the CDR3 is TGCAGTGCTAGTCGAGCCCAGGGGAACACTGAAGCTTTCTTT.

The chain has TRBV19 and TRBJ2-5; the match to TRBD2 covers 7 bases. The germline V gene encodes CDR1 LNHDA and CDR2 SQIVND (reference sequence). V gave up 4 bases and J gave up 2 bases; unmatched junction bases: 7. The CDR3 has 15 residues. The CDR3 region is CASSTRLAGQETQYF. The CDR3 DNA follows: TGTGCCAGTAGTACGAGACTAGCCGGACAAGAGACCCAGTACTTC.

The chain joins TRBV7-8 to TRBJ2-1; no firm D call. Deletions cut 5 bases from V and 10 bases from J, with 9 bases between. This CDR3 has 11 residues. Germline lookup yields CDR1 SGHVS and CDR2 FQNEAQ. The CDR3 is CASSMAVEQFF. The CDR3 region has the DNA TGTGCCAGCAGCATGGCGGTCGAGCAGTTCTTC. The full variable domain, rest sourced from reference TRBV7-8 and TRBJ2-1, is GAGVSQSPRYKVAKRGQDVALRCDPISGHVSLFWYQQALGQGPEFLTYFQNEAQLDKSGLPSDRFFAERPEGSVSTLKIQRTQQEDSAVYLCASSMAVEQFFGPGTRLTVL.

The rearrangement joins TRBV6-5 to TRBJ1-4; possibly TRBD1 for D (6 bases). Trimming removed 6 bases at V and 5 bases at J, with 13 bases between. The CDR3 runs 14 residues. CDR1 MNHEY and CDR2 SVGAGI come from the germline V gene. DNA of the CDR3: TGTGCCAGCAGCAGAGGACAGATGAATGAAAAACTGTTTTTT. Amino acids: CASSRGQMNEKLFF.